This T cell receptor (beta chain) was profiled in a study of CD8 T cells in Susac syndrome. Random hexamers were used to reverse transcribe 0.5 to 1 ug of RNA. TCR beta CDR3 was amplified by immunoSEQ covering 54 Vbeta and 13 Jbeta. TCRdb reprocessed the immunoSEQ multiplex PCR reads with MiXCR, giving one entry per CDR3 protein. Of hundreds of thousands of distinct CDR3 sequences listed, around 95% were seen once; the top ten hold 0.085% to 0.095%. The sequenced sample was CD4+ T cells from PBMCs. The clonotype comes from a human donor with multiple sclerosis.

The CDR3 region has the DNA TGCAGCGCCAGCTTGACAGGGAATCACAATGAGCAGTTCTTC. Protein product: CSASLTGNHNEQFF. This sequence joins TRBV20-1 and TRBJ2-1; 7 bases are a match to TRBD1. Germline V CDR1 and CDR2: DFQATT, SNEGSKA (reference sequence). CDR3 size: 14 residues.